Sequencing of this T cell receptor beta chain was carried out in a study of blood T cell repertoires in COVID-19. The CDR3 contains 14 residues. Germline-derived CDR1 and CDR2 are SEHNR and FQNEAQ (reference sequence). Losses at the gene ends were 5 bases for V and 3 bases for J; bases not matched to a gene: 5. Here immunoSEQ multiplex PCR was the method, and the copy in TCRdb shows in-frame clones only, minus some. The table shows some 40,000 clones, with 80% to 90% occurring only once. What was sequenced was peripheral blood. V gene TRBV7-9 combines with J gene TRBJ1-2, with 8 bases aligning to TRBD1. This TCR derives from a man in his forties with active COVID-19. The CDR3 DNA is TGTGCCAGCAGCCAACCGGGACAGGACTATGGCTACACCTTC. Amino acid sequence: CASSQPGQDYGYTF.